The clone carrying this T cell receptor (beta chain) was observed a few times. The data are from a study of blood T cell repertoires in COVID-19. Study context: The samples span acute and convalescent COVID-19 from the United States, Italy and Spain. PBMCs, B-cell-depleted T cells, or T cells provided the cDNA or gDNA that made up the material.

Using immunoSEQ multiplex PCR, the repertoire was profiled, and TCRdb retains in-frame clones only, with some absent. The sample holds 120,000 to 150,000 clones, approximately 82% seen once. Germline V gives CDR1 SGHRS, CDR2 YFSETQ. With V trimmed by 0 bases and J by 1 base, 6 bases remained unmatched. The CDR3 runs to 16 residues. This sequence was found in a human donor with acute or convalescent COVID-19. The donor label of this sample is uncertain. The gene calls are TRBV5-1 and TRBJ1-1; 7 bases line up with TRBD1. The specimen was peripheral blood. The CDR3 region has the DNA TGCGCCAGCAGCTTGGCAACAGGGGCTTCGAACACTGAAGCTTTCTTT. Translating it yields CASSLATGASNTEAFF.